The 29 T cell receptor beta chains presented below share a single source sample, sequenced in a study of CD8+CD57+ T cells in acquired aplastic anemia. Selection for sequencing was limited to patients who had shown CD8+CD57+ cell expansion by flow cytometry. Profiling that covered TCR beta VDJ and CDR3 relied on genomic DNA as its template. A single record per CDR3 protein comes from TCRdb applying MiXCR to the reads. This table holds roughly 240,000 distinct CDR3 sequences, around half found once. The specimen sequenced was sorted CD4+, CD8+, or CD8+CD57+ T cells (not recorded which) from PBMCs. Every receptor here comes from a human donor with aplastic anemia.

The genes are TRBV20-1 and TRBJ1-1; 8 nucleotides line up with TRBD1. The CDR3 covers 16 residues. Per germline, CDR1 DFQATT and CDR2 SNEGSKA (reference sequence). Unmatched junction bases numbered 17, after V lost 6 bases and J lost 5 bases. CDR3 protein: CSAKIPTGARGTEAFF. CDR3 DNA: TGCAGTGCCAAAATACCGACAGGGGCTCGAGGGACTGAAGCTTTCTTT.

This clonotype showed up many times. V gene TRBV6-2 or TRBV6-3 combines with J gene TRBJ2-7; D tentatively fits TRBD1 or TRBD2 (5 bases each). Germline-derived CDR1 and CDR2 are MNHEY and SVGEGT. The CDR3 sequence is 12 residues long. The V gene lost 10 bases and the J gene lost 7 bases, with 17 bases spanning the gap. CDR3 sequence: CATGWGYLEQYF. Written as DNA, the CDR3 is TGTGCCACCGGTTGGGGGTACTTGGAGCAGTACTTC.

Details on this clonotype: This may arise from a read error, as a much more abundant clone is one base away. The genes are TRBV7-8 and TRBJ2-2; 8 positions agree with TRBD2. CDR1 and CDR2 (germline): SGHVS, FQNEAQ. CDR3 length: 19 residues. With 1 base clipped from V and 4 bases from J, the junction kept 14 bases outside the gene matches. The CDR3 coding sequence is TGTGCCAGCAGCTTAGTGCAGTTCGGGGGGGTAAGATCCACCGGGGAGCTGTTTTTT. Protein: CASSLVQFGGVRSTGELFF.

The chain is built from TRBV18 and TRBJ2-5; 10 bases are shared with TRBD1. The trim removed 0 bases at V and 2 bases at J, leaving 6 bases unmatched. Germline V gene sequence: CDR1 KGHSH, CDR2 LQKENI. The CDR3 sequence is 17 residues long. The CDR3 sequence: CASSPPDRGLEQETQYF. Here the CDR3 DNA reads TGTGCCAGCTCACCACCCGACAGGGGGCTGGAGCAAGAGACCCAGTACTTC.

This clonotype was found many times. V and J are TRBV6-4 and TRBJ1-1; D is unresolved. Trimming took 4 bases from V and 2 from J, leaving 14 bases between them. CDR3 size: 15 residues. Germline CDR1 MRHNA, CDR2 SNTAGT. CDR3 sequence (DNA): TGTGCCAGCAGTGTTGGACGGGGAGGAAACACTGAAGCTTTCTTT. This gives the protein CASSVGRGGNTEAFF.

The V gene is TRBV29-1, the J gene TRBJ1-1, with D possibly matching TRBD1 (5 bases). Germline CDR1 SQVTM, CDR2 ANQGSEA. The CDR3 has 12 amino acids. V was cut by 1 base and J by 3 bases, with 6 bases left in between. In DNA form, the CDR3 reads TGCAGCGTTGAAGGAGGGGACACTGAAGCTTTCTTT. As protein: CSVEGGDTEAFF. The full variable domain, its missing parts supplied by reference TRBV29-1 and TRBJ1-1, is SAVISQKPSRDICQRGTSLTIQCQVDSQVTMMFWYRQQPGQSLTLIATANQGSEATYESGFVIDKFPISRPNLTFSTLTVSNMSPEDSSIYLCSVEGGDTEAFFGQGTRLTVV.

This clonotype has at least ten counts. For the CDR3, the DNA is TGTGCCAGCAGCCAAGATACCCCTGGGGGGATGGAAGGAAACACCATATATTTT. Amino acids: CASSQDTPGGMEGNTIYF. The chain recombines TRBV4-2 with TRBJ1-3; D possibly corresponds to TRBD1 (5 bases). The CDR3 runs 18 residues. Germline-derived CDR1 and CDR2 are LGHNA and YNFKEQ. The V end was cut by 0 bases, the J end by 4 bases, with 19 bases between.

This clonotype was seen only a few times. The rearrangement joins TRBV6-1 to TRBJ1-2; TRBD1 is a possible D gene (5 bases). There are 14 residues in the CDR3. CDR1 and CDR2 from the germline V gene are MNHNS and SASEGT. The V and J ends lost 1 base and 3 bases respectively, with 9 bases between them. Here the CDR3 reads CASSEVPGDYGYTF. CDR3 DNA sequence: TGTGCCAGCAGTGAAGTGCCGGGGGACTATGGCTACACCTTC.

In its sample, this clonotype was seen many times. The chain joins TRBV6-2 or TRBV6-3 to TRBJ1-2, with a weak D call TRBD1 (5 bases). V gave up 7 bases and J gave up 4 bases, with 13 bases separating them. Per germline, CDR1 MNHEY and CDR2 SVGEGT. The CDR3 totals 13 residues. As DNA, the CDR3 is TGTGCCAGCACCACCGGGGCACCCTATGGCTACACCTTC. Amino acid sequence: CASTTGAPYGYTF.

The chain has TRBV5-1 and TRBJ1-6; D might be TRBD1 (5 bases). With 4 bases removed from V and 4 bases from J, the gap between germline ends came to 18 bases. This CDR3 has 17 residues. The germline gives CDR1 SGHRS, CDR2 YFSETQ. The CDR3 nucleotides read TGCGCCAGCAGCCCGCAGACAGCGGTAACATATAATTCACCCCTCCACTTT. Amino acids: CASSPQTAVTYNSPLHF. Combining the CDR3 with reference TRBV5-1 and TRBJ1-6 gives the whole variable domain KAGVTQTPRYLIKTRGQQVTLSCSPISGHRSVSWYQQTPGQGLQFLFEYFSETQRNKGNFPGRFSGRQFSNSRSEMNVSTLELGDSALYLCASSPQTAVTYNSPLHFGNGTRLTVT.

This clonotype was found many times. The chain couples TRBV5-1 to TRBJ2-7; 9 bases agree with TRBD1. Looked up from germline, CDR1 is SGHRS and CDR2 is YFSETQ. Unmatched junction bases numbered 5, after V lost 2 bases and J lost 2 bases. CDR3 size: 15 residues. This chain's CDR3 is CASSFPGQGAYEQYF. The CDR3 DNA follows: TGCGCCAGCAGCTTCCCGGGACAGGGTGCCTACGAGCAGTACTTC.

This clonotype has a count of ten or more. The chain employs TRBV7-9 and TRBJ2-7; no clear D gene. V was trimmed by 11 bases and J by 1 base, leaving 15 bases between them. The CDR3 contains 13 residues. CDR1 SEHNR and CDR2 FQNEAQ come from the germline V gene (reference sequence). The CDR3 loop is CALEVPASYEQYF. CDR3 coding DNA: TGTGCCCTGGAAGTCCCCGCTTCCTACGAGCAGTACTTC.

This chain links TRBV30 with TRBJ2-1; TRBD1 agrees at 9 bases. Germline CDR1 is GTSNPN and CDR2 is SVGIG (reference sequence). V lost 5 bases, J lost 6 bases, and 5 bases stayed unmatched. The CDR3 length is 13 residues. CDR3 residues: CAWGTGRVNEQFF. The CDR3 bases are TGTGCCTGGGGGACAGGGAGAGTCAATGAGCAGTTCTTC.

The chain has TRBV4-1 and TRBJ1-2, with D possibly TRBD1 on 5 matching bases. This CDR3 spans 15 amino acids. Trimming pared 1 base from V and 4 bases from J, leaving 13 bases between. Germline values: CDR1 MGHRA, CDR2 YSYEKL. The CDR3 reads CASSQAQDTAYGYTF. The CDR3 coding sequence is TGCGCCAGCAGCCAAGCCCAGGACACAGCCTATGGCTACACCTTC.

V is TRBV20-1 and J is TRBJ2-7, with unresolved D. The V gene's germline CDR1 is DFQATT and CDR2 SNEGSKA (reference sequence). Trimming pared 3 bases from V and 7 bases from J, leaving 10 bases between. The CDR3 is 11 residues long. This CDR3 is CSARGAEEQYF. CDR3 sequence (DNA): TGCAGTGCTAGGGGCGCTGAAGAGCAGTACTTC.

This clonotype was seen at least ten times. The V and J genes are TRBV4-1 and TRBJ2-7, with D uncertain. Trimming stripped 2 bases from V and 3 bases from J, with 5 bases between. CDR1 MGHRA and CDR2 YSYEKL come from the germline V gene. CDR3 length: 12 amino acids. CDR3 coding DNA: TGCGCCAGCAGCCAATCGGACTACGAGCAGTACTTC. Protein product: CASSQSDYEQYF.

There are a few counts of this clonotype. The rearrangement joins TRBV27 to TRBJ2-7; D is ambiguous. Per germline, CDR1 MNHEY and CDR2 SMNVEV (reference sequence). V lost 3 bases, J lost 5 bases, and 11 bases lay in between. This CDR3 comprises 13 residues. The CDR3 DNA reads TGTGCCAGCAGTTTTTCCCCCCTGAACGAGCAGTACTTC. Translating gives CASSFSPLNEQYF.

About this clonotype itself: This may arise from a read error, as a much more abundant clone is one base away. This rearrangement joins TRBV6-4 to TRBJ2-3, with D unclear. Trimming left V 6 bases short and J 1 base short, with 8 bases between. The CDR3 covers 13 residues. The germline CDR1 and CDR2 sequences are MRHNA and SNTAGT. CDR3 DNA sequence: TGTGCCAGCAGCGATCAGGGCACAGATACGCAGTATTTT. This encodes CASSDQGTDTQYF.

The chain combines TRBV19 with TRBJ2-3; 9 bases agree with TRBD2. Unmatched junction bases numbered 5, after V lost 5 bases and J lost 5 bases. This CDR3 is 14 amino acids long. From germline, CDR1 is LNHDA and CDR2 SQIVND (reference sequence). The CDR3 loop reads CASSAGLAVDTQYF. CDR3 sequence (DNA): TGTGCCAGTAGTGCGGGACTAGCCGTAGATACGCAGTATTTT.

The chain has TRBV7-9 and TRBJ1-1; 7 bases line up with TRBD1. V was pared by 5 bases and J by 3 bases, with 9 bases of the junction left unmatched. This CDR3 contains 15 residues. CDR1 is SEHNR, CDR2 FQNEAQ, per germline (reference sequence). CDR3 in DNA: TGTGCCAGCAGCGAGAGGACAGGAGAGGACACTGAAGCTTTCTTT. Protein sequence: CASSERTGEDTEAFF.

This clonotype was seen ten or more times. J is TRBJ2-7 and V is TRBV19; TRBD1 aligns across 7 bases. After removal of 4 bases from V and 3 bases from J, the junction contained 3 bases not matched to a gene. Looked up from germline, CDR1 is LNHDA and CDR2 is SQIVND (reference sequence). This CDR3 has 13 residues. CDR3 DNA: TGTGCCAGTAGTACCTGGGACAGCTACGAGCAGTACTTC. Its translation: CASSTWDSYEQYF.

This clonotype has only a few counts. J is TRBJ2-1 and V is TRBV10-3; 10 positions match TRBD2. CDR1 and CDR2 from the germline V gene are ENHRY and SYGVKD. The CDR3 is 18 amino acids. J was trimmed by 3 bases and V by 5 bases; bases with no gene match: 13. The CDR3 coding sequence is TGTGCCATCAGTTGGACTAGCGGCCTCCAACAGAACTACAATGAGCAGTTCTTC. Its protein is CAISWTSGLQQNYNEQFF.

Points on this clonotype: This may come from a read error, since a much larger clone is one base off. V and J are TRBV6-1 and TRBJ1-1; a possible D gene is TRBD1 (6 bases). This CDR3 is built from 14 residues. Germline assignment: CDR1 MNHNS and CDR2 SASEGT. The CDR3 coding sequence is TGTGCCAGCAGTTACAGGGTACTGAACACTAAAGCTTTCTTT. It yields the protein CASSYRVLNTKAFF.

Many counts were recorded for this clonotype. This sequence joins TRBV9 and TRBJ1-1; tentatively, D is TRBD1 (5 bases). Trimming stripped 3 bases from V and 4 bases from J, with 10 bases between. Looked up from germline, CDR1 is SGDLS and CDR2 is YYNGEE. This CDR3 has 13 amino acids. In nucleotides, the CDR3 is TGTGCCAGCAGCGAAAGCGGGGGCACTGAAGCTTTCTTT. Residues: CASSESGGTEAFF.

The CDR3 DNA is TGTGCCAGCAGCCCGAGCGGGGGGATAGGTTCACCCCTCCACTTT. Its protein is CASSPSGGIGSPLHF. The J gene is TRBJ1-6, the V gene TRBV27; D might be TRBD1 (5 bases). Germline V gives CDR1 MNHEY, CDR2 SMNVEV (reference sequence). This CDR3 is built from 15 residues. Trimming stripped 6 bases from V and 9 bases from J, with 18 bases between.

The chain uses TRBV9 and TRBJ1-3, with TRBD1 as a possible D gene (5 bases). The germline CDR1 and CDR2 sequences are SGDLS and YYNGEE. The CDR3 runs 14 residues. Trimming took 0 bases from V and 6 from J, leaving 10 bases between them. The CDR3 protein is CASSVGGDENTIYF. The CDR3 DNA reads TGTGCCAGCAGCGTAGGGGGGGATGAAAACACCATATATTTT.

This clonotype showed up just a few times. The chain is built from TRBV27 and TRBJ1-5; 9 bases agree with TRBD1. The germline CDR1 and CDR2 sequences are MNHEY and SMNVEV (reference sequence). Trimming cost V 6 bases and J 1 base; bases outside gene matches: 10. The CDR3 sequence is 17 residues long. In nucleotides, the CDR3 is TGTGCCAGCAGACGCGGGACAGGGTTAAGCAGCAATCAGCCCCAGCATTTT. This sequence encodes CASRRGTGLSSNQPQHF.

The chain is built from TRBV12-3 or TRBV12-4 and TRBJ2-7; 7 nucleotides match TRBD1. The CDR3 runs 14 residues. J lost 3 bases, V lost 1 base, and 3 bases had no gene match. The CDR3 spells CASSLVGTVYEQYF. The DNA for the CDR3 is TGTGCCAGCAGTTTAGTTGGGACAGTCTACGAGCAGTACTTC.

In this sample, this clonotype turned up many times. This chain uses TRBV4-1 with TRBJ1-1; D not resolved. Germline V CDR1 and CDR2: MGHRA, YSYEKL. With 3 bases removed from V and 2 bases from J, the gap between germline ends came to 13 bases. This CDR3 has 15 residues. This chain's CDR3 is CASSQGRTANTEAFF. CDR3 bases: TGCGCCAGCAGCCAGGGGAGGACGGCTAACACTGAAGCTTTCTTT.